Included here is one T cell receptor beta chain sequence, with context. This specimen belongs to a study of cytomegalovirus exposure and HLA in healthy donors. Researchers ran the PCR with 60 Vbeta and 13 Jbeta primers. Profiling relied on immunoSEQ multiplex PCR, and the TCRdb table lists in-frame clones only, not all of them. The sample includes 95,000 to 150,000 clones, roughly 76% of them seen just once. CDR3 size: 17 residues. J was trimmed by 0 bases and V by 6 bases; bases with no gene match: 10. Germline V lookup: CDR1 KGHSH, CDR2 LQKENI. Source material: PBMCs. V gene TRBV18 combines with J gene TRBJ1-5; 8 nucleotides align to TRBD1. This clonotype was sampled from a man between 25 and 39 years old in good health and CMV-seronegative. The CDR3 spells CASSSYGTGNSNQPQHF. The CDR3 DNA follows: TGTGCCAGCTCGTCTTATGGGACAGGCAATAGCAATCAGCCCCAGCATTTT.